The clone carrying this TCR beta chain was recorded once. This sample stems from a study of blood T cell repertoires in COVID-19. The overall study: Italy, Spain and the United States were the sources of the convalescent and acute COVID-19 samples. PBMCs, B-cell-depleted T cells, or T cells were the source of the cDNA or gDNA that made up the material.

This CDR3 comprises 13 residues. V gave up 2 bases and J gave up 2 bases, with 7 bases separating them. Germline CDR1 SQVTM, CDR2 ANQGSEA. As handled by the study authors: Counts of nucleated cells, estimated from reference gene primer amplification, were obtained. Generated by immunoSEQ multiplex PCR, the TCRdb table keeps only in-frame clones and is missing some. The V and J calls and clone size come from that table; D and trimming were worked out from the DNA. The top ten hold roughly a sixth of the sample, which has around 150,000 clones, 90% seen once. The rearrangement joins TRBV29-1 to TRBJ2-1, with a weak D call TRBD1 (5 bases). The source material was peripheral blood. The clonotype comes from a man in his sixties with active or convalescent COVID-19. Here the CDR3 reads CSVERQTYNEQFF. CDR3 in DNA: TGCAGCGTTGAACGACAGACCTACAATGAGCAGTTCTTC.